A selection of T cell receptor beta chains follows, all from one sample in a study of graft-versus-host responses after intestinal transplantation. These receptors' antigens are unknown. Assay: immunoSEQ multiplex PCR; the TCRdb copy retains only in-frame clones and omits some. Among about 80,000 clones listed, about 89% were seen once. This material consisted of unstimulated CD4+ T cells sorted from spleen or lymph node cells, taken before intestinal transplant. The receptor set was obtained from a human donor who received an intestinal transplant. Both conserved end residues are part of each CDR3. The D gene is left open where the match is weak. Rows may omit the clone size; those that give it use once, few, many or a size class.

cdr3_aa: CASSEATGNTGELFF
cdr3_nt: TGTGCCAGCAGTGAAGCAACAGGGAACACCGGGGAGCTGTTTTTT
d_call: -
v_call: TRBV6-1
clone_size: few
j_call: TRBJ2-2

cdr3_aa: CASSTGTGEQPQHF
cdr3_nt: TGTGCCAGTAGTACTGGTACAGGGGAGCAGCCCCAGCATTTT
d_call: TRBD1
v_call: TRBV19
clone_size: -
j_call: TRBJ1-5

cdr3_aa: CASSLDTTNEKLFF
cdr3_nt: TGCGCCAGCAGCTTGGACACAACTAATGAAAAACTGTTTTTT
d_call: -
v_call: TRBV5-1
clone_size: few
j_call: TRBJ1-4

cdr3_aa: CASSQGPIYEQYF
cdr3_nt: TGTGCCAGCAGCCAGGGGCCTATCTACGAGCAGTACTTC
d_call: -
v_call: TRBV5-4
clone_size: -
j_call: TRBJ2-7

cdr3_aa: CASSIPTGFANSPLHF
cdr3_nt: TGTGCCAGTAGTATTCCCACAGGGTTCGCTAATTCACCCCTCCACTTT
d_call: -
v_call: TRBV19
clone_size: few
j_call: TRBJ1-6

cdr3_aa: CASGRGSRLAGISYEQYF
cdr3_nt: TGCGCCAGCGGAAGGGGGTCAAGGCTAGCGGGGATCTCCTACGAGCAGTACTTC
d_call: TRBD2
v_call: TRBV23-1
clone_size: -
j_call: TRBJ2-7

cdr3_aa: CASRGRDRGYGYTF
cdr3_nt: TGTGCCAGCAGGGGAAGGGACAGGGGATATGGCTACACCTTC
d_call: TRBD1
v_call: TRBV5-4
clone_size: -
j_call: TRBJ1-2

cdr3_aa: CASSLNLGGRETQYF
cdr3_nt: TGTGCCAGCAGCTTAAATCTGGGGGGGCGAGAGACCCAGTACTTC
d_call: -
v_call: TRBV11-2
clone_size: -
j_call: TRBJ2-5

cdr3_aa: CASRGPGNTIYF
cdr3_nt: TGTGCCAGCAGGGGGCCTGGAAACACCATATATTTT
d_call: -
v_call: TRBV6-5
clone_size: -
j_call: TRBJ1-3

cdr3_aa: CASSLLGARNEQFF
cdr3_nt: TGTGCCAGCAGCTTATTGGGGGCACGGAATGAGCAGTTCTTC
d_call: -
v_call: TRBV13
clone_size: -
j_call: TRBJ2-1

cdr3_aa: CASSVDGRGVDEQFF
cdr3_nt: TGTGCCAGCAGCGTAGACGGCAGGGGGGTTGATGAGCAGTTCTTC
d_call: -
v_call: TRBV9
clone_size: -
j_call: TRBJ2-1

cdr3_aa: CASSYSANRVMNGYTF
cdr3_nt: TGTGCCAGCAGTTACTCGGCCAACAGGGTAATGAATGGCTACACCTTC
d_call: -
v_call: TRBV6-5
clone_size: -
j_call: TRBJ1-2

cdr3_aa: CASSLDGTAGDEQFF
cdr3_nt: TGTGCCAGCAGCTTAGACGGTACCGCGGGGGATGAGCAGTTCTTC
d_call: TRBD2
v_call: TRBV11-1
clone_size: -
j_call: TRBJ2-1

cdr3_aa: CASSPFPGANVLTF
cdr3_nt: TGTGCCAGCAGTCCTTTCCCTGGGGCCAACGTCCTGACTTTC
d_call: -
v_call: TRBV27
clone_size: -
j_call: TRBJ2-6

cdr3_aa: CSVAGRLNTEAFF
cdr3_nt: TGCAGCGTTGCGGGAAGGTTGAACACTGAAGCTTTCTTT
d_call: -
v_call: TRBV29-1
clone_size: -
j_call: TRBJ1-1

cdr3_aa: CASRPTGSSGNTIYF
cdr3_nt: TGTGCCAGCAGGCCAACAGGGAGCTCTGGAAACACCATATATTTT
d_call: -
v_call: TRBV7-2
clone_size: -
j_call: TRBJ1-3

cdr3_aa: CASSEMGGAYNEQFF
cdr3_nt: TGTGCCAGCAGTGAGATGGGGGGAGCCTACAATGAGCAGTTCTTC
d_call: -
v_call: TRBV2
clone_size: -
j_call: TRBJ2-1

cdr3_aa: CASSLGTDNEQFF
cdr3_nt: TGTGCCAGCAGCTTAGGGACAGACAATGAGCAGTTCTTC
d_call: TRBD1
v_call: TRBV5-4
clone_size: -
j_call: TRBJ2-1

cdr3_aa: CATSRDTGGPYGYTF
cdr3_nt: TGTGCCACCAGCAGAGATACAGGGGGCCCCTATGGCTACACCTTC
d_call: TRBD1
v_call: TRBV15
clone_size: -
j_call: TRBJ1-2

cdr3_aa: CASSLLAGGTDTQYF
cdr3_nt: TGTGCCAGCAGTTTACTAGCGGGGGGCACAGATACGCAGTATTTT
d_call: TRBD2
v_call: TRBV6-5
clone_size: -
j_call: TRBJ2-3

cdr3_aa: CASSRQGAGEKLFF
cdr3_nt: TGTGCCAGCAGTCGACAGGGGGCCGGTGAAAAACTGTTTTTT
d_call: TRBD1
v_call: TRBV2
clone_size: -
j_call: TRBJ1-4

cdr3_aa: CASSLGLAGGQPYEQYF
cdr3_nt: TGTGCCAGCAGCTTAGGACTAGCGGGAGGACAGCCCTACGAGCAGTACTTC
d_call: TRBD2
v_call: TRBV7-8
clone_size: -
j_call: TRBJ2-7

cdr3_aa: CASSPQGAGETQYF
cdr3_nt: TGTGCTAGCAGCCCGCAGGGGGCAGGGGAGACCCAGTACTTC
d_call: TRBD1
v_call: TRBV7-7
clone_size: -
j_call: TRBJ2-5

cdr3_aa: CASSPLAGGSEQYF
cdr3_nt: TGTGCCAGCAGCCCACTAGCGGGAGGAAGCGAGCAGTACTTC
d_call: TRBD2
v_call: TRBV27
clone_size: few
j_call: TRBJ2-7

cdr3_aa: CASSPGTGYYEQYF
cdr3_nt: TGTGCCAGCTCCCCGGGGACAGGCTACTACGAGCAGTACTTC
d_call: TRBD1
v_call: TRBV27
clone_size: -
j_call: TRBJ2-7

cdr3_aa: CASSFSGTGSNQPQHF
cdr3_nt: TGTGCCAGCAGTTTTTCCGGGACAGGGAGCAATCAGCCCCAGCATTTT
d_call: TRBD1
v_call: TRBV28
clone_size: -
j_call: TRBJ1-5

cdr3_aa: CASSPTGNTEAFF
cdr3_nt: TGTGCCAGCTCACCAACGGGGAACACTGAAGCTTTCTTT
d_call: -
v_call: TRBV18
clone_size: -
j_call: TRBJ1-1

cdr3_aa: CASNQQGSYGYTF
cdr3_nt: TGTGCCAGCAACCAACAGGGTAGCTATGGCTACACCTTC
d_call: -
v_call: TRBV7-2
clone_size: once
j_call: TRBJ1-2

cdr3_aa: CASSRKAGEGTDTQYF
cdr3_nt: TGTGCCAGCAGCCGGAAAGCGGGAGAGGGCACAGATACGCAGTATTTT
d_call: TRBD2
v_call: TRBV5-4
clone_size: -
j_call: TRBJ2-3

cdr3_aa: CSVDPGARETQYF
cdr3_nt: TGCAGCGTTGATCCAGGGGCGAGAGAGACCCAGTACTTC
d_call: -
v_call: TRBV29-1
clone_size: -
j_call: TRBJ2-5

cdr3_aa: CASSDRGRWTEAFF
cdr3_nt: TGCGCCAGCAGCGACAGGGGGCGGTGGACTGAAGCTTTCTTT
d_call: TRBD1
v_call: TRBV5-1
clone_size: few
j_call: TRBJ1-1

cdr3_aa: CASRRTGDTGELFF
cdr3_nt: TGTGCCAGCAGGCGGACAGGGGACACCGGGGAGCTGTTTTTT
d_call: TRBD1
v_call: TRBV6-5
clone_size: -
j_call: TRBJ2-2

cdr3_aa: CASSPLGGGNQPQHF
cdr3_nt: TGTGCCAGCAGTCCCCTTGGGGGGGGGAATCAGCCCCAGCATTTT
d_call: -
v_call: TRBV25-1
clone_size: -
j_call: TRBJ1-5

cdr3_aa: CASSLGLADTDTQYF
cdr3_nt: TGTGCTAGCAGCTTAGGACTAGCGGACACAGATACGCAGTATTTT
d_call: TRBD2
v_call: TRBV7-7
clone_size: -
j_call: TRBJ2-3

cdr3_aa: CSVAGTGESYEQYF
cdr3_nt: TGCAGCGTTGCCGGGACAGGGGAGTCCTACGAGCAGTACTTC
d_call: TRBD1
v_call: TRBV29-1
clone_size: -
j_call: TRBJ2-7

cdr3_aa: CASRKTGSAYEQYF
cdr3_nt: TGTGCCAGCAGGAAAACAGGGTCAGCCTACGAGCAGTACTTC
d_call: -
v_call: TRBV6-1
clone_size: -
j_call: TRBJ2-7

cdr3_aa: CASSLAGNTGELFF
cdr3_nt: TGTGCCAGCAGCTTGGCCGGGAACACCGGGGAGCTGTTTTTT
d_call: -
v_call: TRBV5-4
clone_size: once
j_call: TRBJ2-2

cdr3_aa: CASSTRTVLEQYF
cdr3_nt: TGTGCCAGCAGTACTCGGACAGTGCTCGAGCAGTACTTC
d_call: -
v_call: TRBV25-1
clone_size: -
j_call: TRBJ2-7

cdr3_aa: CASRARQGATETQYF
cdr3_nt: TGTGCCAGCAGGGCTAGACAGGGGGCAACAGAGACCCAGTACTTC
d_call: TRBD1
v_call: TRBV27
clone_size: -
j_call: TRBJ2-5

cdr3_aa: CASSQTLGTIYEQFF
cdr3_nt: TGTGCCAGCAGCCAAACCCTCGGGACTATCTATGAGCAGTTCTTC
d_call: TRBD2
v_call: TRBV4-2
clone_size: -
j_call: TRBJ2-1

cdr3_aa: CARSPRFRTDGNSPLHF
cdr3_nt: TGTGCCAGAAGCCCCCGGTTTAGGACAGACGGTAATTCACCCCTCCACTTT
d_call: -
v_call: TRBV7-5
clone_size: -
j_call: TRBJ1-6

cdr3_aa: CASSVRSPLRDRGNYGYTF
cdr3_nt: TGTGCCAGCAGTGTGAGATCGCCCCTTCGGGACAGGGGTAACTATGGCTACACCTTC
d_call: TRBD1
v_call: TRBV28
clone_size: -
j_call: TRBJ1-2

cdr3_aa: CSAADSFEAFF
cdr3_nt: TGCAGTGCTGCCGACAGCTTTGAAGCTTTCTTT
d_call: -
v_call: TRBV20-1
clone_size: -
j_call: TRBJ1-1

cdr3_aa: CASSPGTNLETQYF
cdr3_nt: TGCGCCAGCAGCCCCGGGACAAATCTAGAGACCCAGTACTTC
d_call: -
v_call: TRBV5-1
clone_size: -
j_call: TRBJ2-5

cdr3_aa: CAISDTSGGLGTDTQYF
cdr3_nt: TGTGCCATCAGTGATACTAGCGGGGGACTCGGCACAGATACGCAGTATTTT
d_call: TRBD2
v_call: TRBV10-3
clone_size: -
j_call: TRBJ2-3